The rows below give T cell receptor beta chains drawn from one sample of a study of patients and donors after allogeneic stem cell transplantation. In TCRdb, the RT-PCR reads were re-called with MiXCR into one record per CDR3 protein. The sample yields 17,000 or so distinct CDR3 sequences, about 30% seen once. Sequencing used blood, either unsorted or a sorted T cell fraction (not recorded which). The origin of the receptors is a human donor who was either an allogeneic HSCT recipient or a stem cell or donor lymphocyte infusion donor (not recorded which). It is not recorded whose cells these are; they may come from a transplant donor. CDR3s include the opening cysteine and the closing phenylalanine or tryptophan. The order of the fields is CDR3 length, clone size, J gene, D gene, V gene, CDR3 protein, CDR3 DNA. D genes are given only for firm matches. Rows give clone size only sometimes, using once, few, many, or a class for an expanded clone.

15	few	TRBJ1-5	.	TRBV21-1	CASSTRKQDNQPQHF	TGTGCCAGCAGTACAAGAAAACAGGACAATCAGCCCCAGCATTTT
12	few	TRBJ1-1	.	TRBV7-9	CARGRVGTEAFF	TGTGCCAGAGGACGGGTGGGAACTGAAGCTTTCTTT
15	.	TRBJ2-5	.	TRBV24-1	CATSDRGPYQETQYF	TGTGCCACCAGTGATCGGGGGCCGTACCAAGAGACCCAGTACTTC
17	.	TRBJ1-2	TRBD1	TRBV4-3	CASSHRAPGTANYGYTF	TGCGCCAGCAGCCACCGAGCGCCCGGGACAGCTAACTATGGCTACACCTTC
14	.	TRBJ1-2	.	TRBV5-4	CASSLDRAGRGYTF	TGTGCCAGCAGCTTGGACCGAGCGGGGAGAGGCTACACCTTC
14	.	TRBJ1-1	.	TRBV4-1	CASSLRKGFTEAFF	TGCGCCAGCAGCCTGAGGAAGGGATTCACTGAAGCTTTCTTT
15	.	TRBJ2-7	.	TRBV6-5	CASSTGTPGVYEQYF	TGTGCCAGCAGTACCGGGACTCCGGGGGTCTACGAGCAGTACTTC
13	.	TRBJ1-3	.	TRBV11-2	CASSSKNRNTIYF	TGTGCCAGCAGCTCAAAGAATCGAAACACCATATATTTT
16	.	TRBJ2-7	.	TRBV19	CASSIWLDFYSYEQYF	TGTGCCAGTAGTATATGGCTTGACTTCTACTCCTACGAGCAGTACTTC
15	.	TRBJ1-3	.	TRBV6-1	CASSEGVNSGNTIYF	TGTGCCAGCAGTGAAGGGGTTAACTCTGGAAACACCATATATTTT
15	many	TRBJ1-2	.	TRBV5-1	CASSLEVGSNYGYTF	TGCGCCAGCAGCTTGGAAGTTGGCAGTAACTATGGCTACACCTTC
19	few	TRBJ1-5	.	TRBV7-7	CASSLGTVREKRNEQPQHF	TGTGCCAGCAGCTTAGGGACCGTCCGGGAAAAAAGAAACGAGCAGCCCCAGCATTTT
12	.	TRBJ2-5	.	TRBV18	CASSQYQETQYF	TGTGCCAGCTCACAGTACCAAGAGACCCAGTACTTC
15	.	TRBJ2-1	TRBD1	TRBV7-8	CASSLGTVIYNEQFF	TGTGCCAGCAGCTTGGGGACAGTAATATACAATGAGCAGTTCTTC
12	many	TRBJ2-7	.	TRBV20-1	CSASSHSYEQYF	TGCAGTGCTAGTAGCCACTCCTACGAGCAGTACTTC
17	.	TRBJ1-5	TRBD1	TRBV4-1	CASSRGRQTGRNQPQHF	TGCGCCAGCAGCCGGGGGCGCCAGACAGGGAGGAACCAGCCCCAGCATTTT
15	.	TRBJ1-4	.	TRBV7-9	CASSRAGTSEEKLFF	TGTGCCAGCAGCAGGGCCGGGACATCGGAGGAAAAACTGTTTTTT
12	.	TRBJ1-2	.	TRBV28	CASTGWEKSYTF	TGTGCCAGCACGGGGTGGGAGAAGAGCTACACCTTC
15	many	TRBJ1-6	.	TRBV28	CASSSRLTSNSPLHF	TGTGCCAGCAGTTCTCGCCTAACTTCTAATTCACCCCTCCACTTT
15	.	TRBJ2-3	.	TRBV7-9	CASSGYSDSTDTQYF	TGTGCCAGCAGCGGATACAGTGACTCCACAGATACGCAGTATTTT
15	.	TRBJ1-4	.	TRBV5-1	CASSLDPGNNEKLFF	TGCGCCAGCAGCTTGGATCCGGGGAATAATGAAAAACTGTTTTTT
13	.	TRBJ1-2	TRBD1	TRBV20-1	CSAAGTVNYGYTF	TGCAGTGCTGCCGGGACAGTAAACTATGGCTACACCTTC
13	medium-sized	TRBJ1-5	TRBD1	TRBV7-2	CASSYDRVQPQHF	TGTGCCAGCAGCTACGACAGGGTACAGCCCCAGCATTTT
13	.	TRBJ2-1	.	TRBV5-1	CASSAAAYNEQFF	TGCGCCAGCAGCGCGGCAGCCTACAATGAGCAGTTCTTC
16	.	TRBJ1-6	TRBD1	TRBV11-2	CASNRQGGSYNSPLHF	TGTGCCAGCAATCGACAGGGTGGCTCCTATAATTCACCCCTCCACTTT
15	once	TRBJ1-6	.	TRBV10-2	CASSERGSYNSPLHF	TGCGCCAGCAGTGAGAGGGGGTCCTATAATTCACCCCTCCACTTT
11	.	TRBJ1-1	.	TRBV29-1	CSVGLTTEAFF	TGCAGCGTAGGCCTAACCACTGAAGCTTTCTTT
16	.	TRBJ1-2	.	TRBV21-1	CASSAPGTGCPYGYTF	TGTGCCAGCAGCGCCCCCGGGACAGGGTGTCCCTATGGCTACACCTTC
13	few	TRBJ1-2	.	TRBV5-1	CASSLEGHYGYTF	TGCGCCAGCAGCTTGGAGGGACACTATGGCTACACCTTC
14	few	TRBJ1-1	.	TRBV4-3	CASSQDLGITEAFF	TGCGCCAGCAGCCAAGATCTGGGGATCACTGAAGCTTTCTTT
12	.	TRBJ1-2	TRBD1	TRBV2	CASRGQEYGYTF	TGTGCCAGCAGGGGACAGGAGTATGGCTACACCTTC
14	.	TRBJ1-2	.	TRBV3-1	CASSQTQTAPGYTF	TGTGCCAGCAGCCAAACGCAGACAGCGCCCGGCTACACCTTC
16	.	TRBJ1-3	.	TRBV7-2	CASSLGGPYTGNTIYF	TGTGCCAGCAGCTTGGGTGGGCCTTATACTGGAAACACCATATATTTT
14	.	TRBJ2-3	.	TRBV27	CASSFRLSTDTQYF	TGTGCCAGCAGTTTTAGGCTGAGCACAGATACGCAGTATTTT
14	few	TRBJ1-1	.	TRBV5-1	CASSSGHLNTEAFF	TGCGCCAGCAGCTCGGGTCACCTGAACACTGAAGCTTTCTTT
13	many	TRBJ1-2	TRBD1	TRBV7-9	CASSFWTGDGYTF	TGTGCCAGCAGCTTCTGGACAGGGGATGGCTACACCTTC
12	.	TRBJ1-1	.	TRBV21-1	CASGRHGAEAFF	TGTGCCAGCGGCCGACACGGAGCTGAAGCTTTCTTT
14	.	TRBJ1-6	.	TRBV20-1	CSARNRDFNSPLHF	TGCAGTGCTAGAAACCGGGACTTTAATTCACCCCTCCACTTT
14	large	TRBJ1-1	.	TRBV7-3	CASSLGGAGTEAFF	TGTGCCAGCAGCTTAGGGGGCGCGGGCACTGAAGCTTTCTTT
15	many	TRBJ1-1	TRBD1	TRBV10-3	CAISRTGEANTEAFF	TGTGCCATCAGCCGGACAGGGGAGGCGAACACTGAAGCTTTCTTT
16	.	TRBJ1-3	.	TRBV11-2	CASSLRQPRSGNTIYF	TGTGCCAGCAGCTTAAGACAGCCGCGCTCTGGAAACACCATATATTTT
15	few	TRBJ1-5	.	TRBV6-2/TRBV6-3	CASRSVGTKYQPQHF	TGTGCCAGCAGGTCGGTGGGAACTAAATATCAGCCCCAGCATTTT
14	.	TRBJ2-1	.	TRBV20-1	CSARGPPGLNEQFF	TGCAGTGCTAGAGGACCCCCGGGGTTGAATGAGCAGTTCTTC
14	few	TRBJ1-2	.	TRBV5-4	CASSSQGTDYGYTF	TGTGCCAGCAGCTCACAGGGAACGGACTATGGCTACACCTTC
16	few	TRBJ1-2	.	TRBV7-9	CASSSKVDGQLYGYTF	TGTGCCAGCAGTTCTAAGGTAGATGGACAGCTGTATGGCTACACCTTC
14	.	TRBJ1-4	TRBD1	TRBV7-9	CASSRRGREEKLFF	TGTGCCAGCAGCCGCAGGGGGCGGGAGGAAAAACTGTTTTTT
13	.	TRBJ1-3	.	TRBV7-6	CASSHTSGNTIYF	TGTGCCAGCAGCCACACCTCTGGAAACACCATATATTTT
13	.	TRBJ1-2	.	TRBV18	CASSRGDNYGYTF	TGTGCCAGCTCGCGGGGGGATAACTATGGCTACACCTTC
14	.	TRBJ2-5	.	TRBV6-1	CASGTVIMRETQYF	TGTGCCAGCGGCACCGTTATAATGAGAGAGACCCAGTACTTC
13	.	TRBJ1-6	.	TRBV7-3	CASSLHRDSPLHF	TGTGCCAGCAGCTTACACAGGGATTCACCCCTCCACTTT
14	many	TRBJ1-2	.	TRBV28	CASSPYTETYGYTF	TGTGCCAGCAGTCCCTACACGGAAACCTATGGCTACACCTTC
13	.	TRBJ2-5	.	TRBV28	CASSVYRRETQYF	TGTGCCAGCAGTGTATACAGGCGGGAGACCCAGTACTTC
12	few	TRBJ1-5	TRBD1	TRBV6-2/TRBV6-3	CASSYRGRWEHF	TGTGCCAGCAGTTACAGGGGGCGCTGGGAGCATTTT
15	few	TRBJ1-2	TRBD1	TRBV19	CASSGQTGYTYGYTF	TGTGCCAGTAGTGGGCAGACAGGGTATACTTATGGCTACACCTTC
15	few	TRBJ1-2	TRBD1	TRBV9	CASSARQGSGYGYTF	TGTGCCAGCAGCGCCCGACAGGGTTCGGGCTATGGCTACACCTTC